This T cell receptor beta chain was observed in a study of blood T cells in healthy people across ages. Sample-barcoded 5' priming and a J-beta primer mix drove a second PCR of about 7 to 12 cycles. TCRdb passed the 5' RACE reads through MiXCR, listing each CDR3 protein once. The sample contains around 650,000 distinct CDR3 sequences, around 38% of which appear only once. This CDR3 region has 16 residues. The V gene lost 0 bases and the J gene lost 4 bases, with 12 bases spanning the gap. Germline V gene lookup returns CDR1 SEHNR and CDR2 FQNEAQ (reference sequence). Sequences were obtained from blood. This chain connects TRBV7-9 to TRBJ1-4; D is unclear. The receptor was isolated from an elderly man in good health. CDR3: CASSLAVAADNEKLFF. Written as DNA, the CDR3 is TGTGCCAGCAGCTTAGCGGTGGCAGCCGATAATGAAAAACTGTTTTTT.